There are a few counts of the clone carrying this T cell receptor (beta chain). Antigen unknown. The data belong to a study of T cells after yellow fever vaccination. Study background: Where fractions had low cell numbers, libraries were prepared from them with the SMART-Seq v4 Ultra Low Input RNA kit. General study results and limits: Most clones from primary vaccination resurfaced after the booster (around 97% CD4, about 91% CD8).

Making TCR cDNA involved 5'RACE template switching, which added UMIs and a universal primer site. One entry per CDR3 protein, called by TCRdb with MiXCR from the 5' RACE reads. The table shows a few hundred thousand distinct CDR3 sequences, with roughly 5.6% occurring only once. CDR1 and CDR2 from the germline V gene are MNHEY and SVGAGI. Between the trimmed V and J ends, which lost 6 bases and 0 bases, there was a span of 14 bases. The CDR3 covers 15 residues. This specimen was CD4+ T cells sorted from PBMCs, taken on the day of the yellow fever booster vaccination. The clonotype was recovered from a man between 18 and 29 years old who received the YFV17D yellow fever vaccine. V usage is TRBV6-5 and J usage is TRBJ1-2; possibly TRBD1 for D (6 bases). CDR3 sequence: CASSPAGAANYGYTF. DNA of the CDR3: TGTGCCAGCAGCCCCGCAGGGGCAGCTAACTATGGCTACACCTTC.